These T cell receptor beta chains were read from a single sample in a study of shared clonotypes between healthy human individuals. This table comes from immunoSEQ multiplex PCR, and its TCRdb copy is limited to in-frame clones, with some not included. The profile shows under 750,000 clones, approximately 72% of them singletons. Sequencing was done on a sample of memory CD4+ T cells sorted from blood. The receptors stem from a young woman in good health. The CDR3 runs from the conserved cysteine through the conserved F or W. D genes are given only for firm matches. Clone size is shown for a subset of rows, as once, few, many or a class of expanded clone.

.	few	TRBV5-4	TRBJ2-5	CASSDPGGQETQYF	TGTGCCAGCAGCGACCCTGGGGGCCAAGAGACCCAGTACTTC
TRBD1	.	TRBV5-6	TRBJ1-2	CASSLGQALYGYTF	TGTGCCAGCAGCTTAGGACAGGCACTCTATGGCTACACCTTC
TRBD1	.	TRBV5-1	TRBJ2-2	CASSPQGGIVDTGELFF	TGCGCCAGCAGCCCACAGGGGGGTATAGTGGACACCGGGGAGCTGTTTTTT
.	.	TRBV20-1	TRBJ2-7	CSARDGQTPYF	TGCAGTGCTAGAGACGGACAGACGCCGTACTTC
.	.	TRBV28	TRBJ1-2	CASFSGTPTRYGYTF	TGTGCCAGTTTTTCCGGGACACCGACCCGCTATGGCTACACCTTC
.	.	TRBV18	TRBJ2-5	CASSDGGGTPKETQYF	TGTGCCAGCTCAGATGGAGGCGGTACACCGAAAGAGACCCAGTACTTC
.	.	TRBV5-1	TRBJ2-5	CASSLAYQETQYF	TGCGCCAGCAGCTTGGCCTACCAAGAGACCCAGTACTTC
.	.	TRBV5-6	TRBJ2-3	CASSLGDVDTQYF	TGTGCCAGCAGCTTGGGGGACGTGGATACGCAGTATTTT
TRBD1	.	TRBV28	TRBJ1-2	CASSTNRGGYTF	TGTGCCAGCAGCACCAACAGGGGTGGCTACACCTTC
TRBD1	.	TRBV18	TRBJ1-3	CASSQQGTGNTIYF	TGTGCCAGCTCACAACAGGGGACGGGAAACACCATATATTTT
TRBD1	.	TRBV28	TRBJ2-7	CASSAGTGPYEQYF	TGTGCCAGCAGCGCCGGGACAGGGCCCTACGAGCAGTACTTC
.	.	TRBV4-2	TRBJ2-7	CASSQGLERKQYF	TGTGCCAGCAGCCAAGGACTAGAGAGAAAGCAGTACTTC
TRBD2	once	TRBV6-6	TRBJ2-7	CASRPGLAGHEQYF	TGTGCCAGCAGGCCGGGACTAGCGGGACACGAGCAGTACTTC
TRBD1	.	TRBV28	TRBJ1-5	CASSLYRGPRGQPQHF	TGTGCCAGCAGTTTATACAGGGGACCACGAGGCCAGCCCCAGCATTTT
.	few	TRBV2	TRBJ2-1	CASNRLESSYNEQFF	TGTGCCAGCAACCGACTCGAGAGCTCCTACAATGAGCAGTTCTTC
.	.	TRBV2	TRBJ2-1	CACTDFDESNEQFF	TGTGCCTGTACAGACTTCGATGAGAGCAATGAGCAGTTCTTC
.	.	TRBV4-2	TRBJ1-1	CASSQDWWEDTAEAFF	TGTGCCAGCAGCCAAGATTGGTGGGAGGATACCGCTGAAGCTTTCTTT
.	.	TRBV23-1	TRBJ2-1	CASSPRGPCSYNEQFF	TGCGCCAGCAGTCCGCGGGGACCCTGCTCCTACAATGAGCAGTTCTTC
TRBD1	.	TRBV19	TRBJ1-1	CASRDRARQSEAFF	TGTGCCAGTAGGGACAGGGCCCGCCAGAGTGAAGCTTTCTTT
.	.	TRBV29-1	TRBJ2-2	CSVQTGNTNTGELFF	TGCAGCGTTCAAACAGGAAATACGAACACCGGGGAGCTGTTTTTT
.	.	TRBV28	TRBJ2-3	CASSPGDGRADTQYF	TGTGCCAGCAGTCCCGGCGATGGTAGGGCAGATACGCAGTATTTT
TRBD1	.	TRBV4-1	TRBJ2-2	CASRGTATGELFF	TGCGCCAGCAGAGGGACAGCCACCGGGGAGCTGTTTTTT
.	.	TRBV4-2	TRBJ1-1	CASSQDRRGQGRLNTEAFF	TGTGCCAGCAGCCAAGATCGTCGCGGGCAGGGGAGGTTGAACACTGAAGCTTTCTTT
.	.	TRBV4-1	TRBJ2-7	CASSHGIGTGAYEQYF	TGCGCCAGCAGCCATGGAATCGGGACGGGAGCCTACGAGCAGTACTTC